The entry below describes one T cell receptor (beta chain). This sample was taken from a study of blood T cell repertoires in COVID-19. Study at large: Spain, Italy and the United States supplied samples that represented acute and convalescent COVID-19. Nucleic acid was either cDNA or gDNA, and it came from T cells, B-cell-depleted T cells, or PBMCs.

The repertoire was sequenced with immunoSEQ multiplex PCR; TCRdb's copy has only in-frame clones and lacks some. The sample includes around 150,000 clones, around four fifths seen only once; the top ten take 2.5% to 3%. Looked up from germline, CDR1 is SGHVS and CDR2 is FNYEAQ. CDR3 length equals 14 residues. Trimming removed 6 bases from V and 5 bases from J; junction bases left unmatched: 8. The sample taken for sequencing was peripheral blood. The V call is TRBV7-6, the J call TRBJ2-7; 9 bases match TRBD2. The receptor's source is a man aged 65 to 85 with acute or convalescent COVID-19. The CDR3 loop is CASSSGTSFHEQYF. The CDR3 bases are TGTGCCAGCAGTTCCGGGACTAGCTTCCACGAGCAGTACTTC.